The rows below give T cell receptor beta chains drawn from one sample of a study of cytomegalovirus exposure and HLA in healthy donors. Only in-frame clones appear in the TCRdb table, and some are missing; sequencing was by immunoSEQ multiplex PCR. The sample features some 150,000 clones, with 2.2% in its top ten. The specimen was PBMCs. The source of these receptors is a young woman in good health and CMV-seronegative. Each CDR3 is given with its conserved first and last residue. The order of the fields is V gene, J gene, D gene, CDR3 DNA, CDR3 protein. D genes are given only for firm matches.

TRBV29-1	TRBJ2-7	TRBD1	TGCAGCGTCGTAAAACCGGACAGGGAGCTCTACGAGCAGTACTTC	CSVVKPDRELYEQYF
TRBV4-2	TRBJ1-1	TRBD1	TGTGCCAGCAGCCGAGAACAGGGGGAGAACACTGAAGCTTTCTTT	CASSREQGENTEAFF
TRBV12-5	TRBJ2-3	.	TGTGCTAGTGGTCCAGAGGGCCAGAGCACAGATACGCAGTATTTT	CASGPEGQSTDTQYF
TRBV7-6	TRBJ1-5	TRBD1	TGTGCCAGCAGCTTAGGGGCGACAGGGAGCAATCAGCCCCAGCATTTT	CASSLGATGSNQPQHF
TRBV7-6	TRBJ2-7	.	TGTGCCAGCAGCTTAGCACCCCCGTCAGGGGCCAGCTCCTACGAGCAGTACTTC	CASSLAPPSGASSYEQYF
TRBV4-3	TRBJ2-5	.	TGCGCCAGCAGCCAAGATGGAGGCAGCGAGACCCAGTACTTC	CASSQDGGSETQYF
TRBV12-5	TRBJ2-2	TRBD2	TGTGCTAGTGGTTTCATACTAGCGAACGCGAACACCGGGGAGCTGTTTTTT	CASGFILANANTGELFF
TRBV11-2	TRBJ2-5	TRBD1	TGTGCCAGCAGCCTACAGGGGCCGTACCAAGAGACCCAGTACTTC	CASSLQGPYQETQYF
TRBV4-1	TRBJ2-1	TRBD2	TGCGCCAGCAGCCAAGCCCGCTGGGTAGCGGGAGAATTGGATGAGCAGTTCTTC	CASSQARWVAGELDEQFF
TRBV28	TRBJ2-5	.	TGTGCCAGCAGTTTATCTAATCGGGAGACCCAGTACTTC	CASSLSNRETQYF
TRBV10-1	TRBJ2-7	.	TGCGCCAGCAGTGATGACCGGGATCCCTACGAGCAGTACTTC	CASSDDRDPYEQYF
TRBV5-1	TRBJ2-3	.	TGCGCCAGCAGCTTAAGGAGAACCACAGATACGCAGTATTTT	CASSLRRTTDTQYF
TRBV19	TRBJ1-5	TRBD1	TGTGCCAGTAGTGGGGGCGGGACAGGCATATATCAGCCCCAGCATTTT	CASSGGGTGIYQPQHF
TRBV6-4	TRBJ1-5	TRBD1	TGTGCCAGCAGTGACTCCGGACAGGGCGAAATATATAGCAATCAGCCCCAGCATTTT	CASSDSGQGEIYSNQPQHF
TRBV27	TRBJ2-7	TRBD1	TGTGCCAGCACCTATAGGACAGGGGGCTCCTACGAGCAGTACTTC	CASTYRTGGSYEQYF
TRBV5-1	TRBJ2-5	TRBD2	TGCGCCGGTAACTCAGCGGGAGGGCCGGAGACCCAGTACTTC	CAGNSAGGPETQYF
TRBV4-1	TRBJ2-7	.	TGCGCCAGCAGCCAAGAACAGGGCTACGAGCAGTACTTC	CASSQEQGYEQYF
TRBV27	TRBJ1-5	.	TGTGCCAGCAGTTTATCGGACAGTAGCAATCAGCCCCAGCATTTT	CASSLSDSSNQPQHF
TRBV7-2	TRBJ2-1	.	TGTGCCAGCAGCGGCAGGGGCTCCTACAATGAGCAGTTCTTC	CASSGRGSYNEQFF
TRBV9	TRBJ1-1	TRBD1	TGTGCCAGCAGCATAGGACAGGGGCTGATGCCTGAAGCTTTCTTT	CASSIGQGLMPEAFF
TRBV7-2	TRBJ2-5	TRBD2	TGTGCCAGCAGCTTAAGACTAGCGGGAGGCCAAGAGACCCAGTACTTC	CASSLRLAGGQETQYF
TRBV5-4	TRBJ2-7	.	TGTGCCAGCAGCTTTTCAGGGGCAGGCGAGCAGTACTTC	CASSFSGAGEQYF